This paragraph reports one T cell receptor (beta chain). Germline CDR1 reads SQVTM; CDR2 reads ANQGSEA. V lost 5 bases to trimming and J lost 5 bases; unmatched junction nucleotides: 18. The CDR3 runs 16 residues. Assay: immunoSEQ multiplex PCR; the TCRdb copy retains only in-frame clones and omits some. The sample contains approximately 330,000 clones, approximately 89% of which appear only once. These data come from a study of blood T cell repertoires in COVID-19. Whole-study context: Donors in the United States, Italy and Spain gave samples during acute or convalescent COVID-19.

This sequence originates from a woman in her twenties or thirties who had recovered from COVID-19. The V and J genes are TRBV29-1 and TRBJ2-7; 7 nucleotides agree with TRBD2. The sequencing sample was made of PBMCs or T cells enriched from blood (not recorded which). The CDR3 DNA reads TGCAGCGTTAGGAGGGAGGGCCTGTTAAGTCACGACGAGCAGTACTTC. This encodes CSVRREGLLSHDEQYF.